This entry lists 8 T cell receptor beta chains sequenced from one sample in a study of patients and donors after allogeneic stem cell transplantation. MiXCR, run by TCRdb on the RT-PCR reads, gives a single entry per CDR3 protein. The profile shows some 960,000 distinct CDR3 sequences, roughly 18% of them singletons. The specimen sequenced was blood, either unsorted or a sorted T cell fraction (not recorded which). These receptors originate from a human donor who was either an allogeneic HSCT recipient or a stem cell or donor lymphocyte infusion donor (not recorded which). It is not recorded whose cells these are; they may come from a transplant donor.

This clonotype was detected a few times. The chain carries TRBV4-3 and TRBJ2-3; maybe TRBD1 (7 bases). The V gene's germline CDR1 is LGHNA and CDR2 YSLEER. Trimming left V 5 bases short and J 0 bases short, with 12 bases between. The CDR3 has 15 amino acids. The CDR3 DNA reads TGCGCCAGCAGCGAACAGGGGAGGAGCACAGATACGCAGTATTTT. It is translated as CASSEQGRSTDTQYF.

The chain combines TRBV5-5 with TRBJ1-3, with unresolved D. From germline, CDR1 is SGHKS and CDR2 YYEKEE (reference sequence). V lost 0 bases and J 0 bases, leaving 4 bases between the germline ends. The CDR3 sequence is 14 residues long. The CDR3, as DNA: TGTGCCAGCAGCTTGGCCCGCTCTGGAAACACCATATATTTT. Amino acid sequence: CASSLARSGNTIYF.

The V call is TRBV30, the J call TRBJ2-7; unclear D gene. Between the trimmed V and J ends, which lost 2 bases and 0 bases, there was a span of 17 bases. Germline CDR1 GTSNPN, CDR2 SVGIG (reference sequence). The CDR3 totals 16 residues. CDR3 nucleotide sequence: TGTGCCTGGAGTACCGTGTTTCCCAAAAGCTCCTACGAGCAGTACTTC. It codes for CAWSTVFPKSSYEQYF.

The rearrangement links TRBV2 to TRBJ2-1; 7 bases are a match to TRBD2. The CDR3 is 12 amino acids. Germline CDR1 and CDR2: SNHLY and FYNNEI. With V trimmed by 8 bases and J by 6 bases, 4 bases remained unmatched. For the CDR3, the DNA is TGTGCCAGCGATAGGGAGGGCAATGAGCAGTTCTTC. Residues: CASDREGNEQFF.

V gene TRBV14 combines with J gene TRBJ2-7; maybe TRBD2 (6 bases). The germline V gene has CDR1 SGHDN and CDR2 FVKESK. Trimming took 1 base from V and 3 from J, leaving 7 bases between them. The CDR3 extends over 13 amino acids. As DNA, the CDR3 is TGTGCCAGCAGCCAAGCGGAGGGCTACGAGCAGTACTTC. It codes for CASSQAEGYEQYF.

In this sample, this clonotype turned up many times. The chain carries TRBV9 and TRBJ2-1; 7 bases fit TRBD1. The CDR3 is 16 amino acids. Per germline, CDR1 SGDLS and CDR2 YYNGEE. The V gene end was trimmed by 4 bases and the J gene end by 1 base; junction bases not matched to a gene: 8. CDR3 in DNA: TGTGCCAGCAGCCCTACTCCGGGACAGTCCTACAATGAGCAGTTCTTC. This translates into CASSPTPGQSYNEQFF.

In DNA, the CDR3 is TGTGCCAGCAGCCGTCCAGGGGTTAAGGGTGAAGCTTTCTTT. Amino acids: CASSRPGVKGEAFF. The rearrangement uses TRBV3-1 and TRBJ1-1; D perhaps matches TRBD1 (6 bases). The CDR3 contains 14 residues. Per germline, CDR1 LGHDT and CDR2 YNNKEL (reference sequence). V lost 4 bases and J lost 7, with 16 bases in between.

This clonotype was seen a handful of times. V is TRBV5-1 and J is TRBJ2-7, with TRBD1 identical over 8 bases. Unmatched junction bases numbered 11, after V lost 3 bases and J lost 3 bases. The V gene's germline CDR1 is SGHRS and CDR2 YFSETQ. This CDR3 contains 16 residues. The DNA for the CDR3 is TGCGCCAGCAGCTCTACTCCAGGGGGCGGAAACTACGAGCAGTACTTC. Translated, it gives CASSSTPGGGNYEQYF.